One and the same sample provided the 16 T cell receptor beta chains below, sequenced in a study of identical twins. TCRdb fed the 5' RACE reads into MiXCR, producing one record per CDR3 protein. The sample holds 200,000 to 300,000 distinct CDR3 sequences, 6% to 8.5% seen once. Another study also made use of these data, one on yellow fever vaccine responses in identical twins.

Sequenced material: CD8+ T cells sorted from blood. The receptors derive from a woman aged 18 to 35 in good health.

This clonotype was counted between two and nine times. The chain combines TRBV4-1 with TRBJ2-1; D unresolved. The CDR3 has 12 residues. Germline CDR1 is MGHRA and CDR2 is YSYEKL. V lost 1 base and J 6 bases, leaving 4 bases between the germline ends. CDR3 in amino acids: CASSQGTNEQFF. CDR3 nucleotide sequence: TGCGCCAGCAGCCAAGGTACCAATGAGCAGTTCTTC.

There are a few counts of this clonotype. The J gene is TRBJ1-1, the V gene TRBV15; unclear D gene. From germline, CDR1 is LNHNV and CDR2 YYDKDF (reference sequence). The CDR3 is made up of 14 amino acids. V lost 7 bases to trimming and J lost 0 bases, with 12 bases between them. CDR3 amino acids: CATTSVGMNTEAFF. The CDR3 nucleotides read TGTGCCACCACCTCGGTTGGGATGAACACTGAAGCTTTCTTT.

This clonotype was seen at least ten times. The V gene is TRBV15, the J gene TRBJ1-1; D uncertain. CDR1 and CDR2 from the germline V gene are LNHNV and YYDKDF (reference sequence). The ends were cut back, 8 bases at V and 4 bases at J, with 26 bases in the middle. The CDR3 runs 17 residues. The CDR3 region has the DNA TGTGCCACCTCTTGGGTAGGACCCTTCTCCCTGGGCACTGAAGCTTTCTTT. Amino acid sequence: CATSWVGPFSLGTEAFF.

This clonotype was recorded many times. The gene calls are TRBV7-2 and TRBJ2-3; D unresolved. The V end was cut by 5 bases, the J end by 2 bases, with 5 bases between. Germline values: CDR1 SGHTA, CDR2 FQGNSA. This CDR3 has 12 amino acids. CDR3 sequence reads: CASSLITDTQYF. CDR3 nucleotides: TGTGCCAGCAGCCTTATCACAGATACGCAGTATTTT.

The gene calls are TRBV15 and TRBJ1-4; weak D call: TRBD1 (5 bases). V dropped 4 bases and J dropped 4 bases, with 16 bases sitting between them. The CDR3 is 16 amino acids. CDR1 is LNHNV, CDR2 YYDKDF, per germline (reference sequence). The CDR3 sequence is CATSNEPGANNEKLFF. In DNA, the CDR3 is TGTGCCACCAGCAACGAGCCCGGGGCCAATAATGAAAAACTGTTTTTT.

This clonotype was seen a few times. The rearrangement joins TRBV27 to TRBJ1-1; weak D call: TRBD1 (5 bases). The CDR3 consists of 15 residues. The germline V and J ends were trimmed by 3 bases and 2 bases, with 13 bases remaining between them. Germline assignment: CDR1 MNHEY and CDR2 SMNVEV (reference sequence). Here the CDR3 DNA reads TGTGCCAGCAGTTTTGGGTCAGGGTACAACACTGAAGCTTTCTTT. It translates to CASSFGSGYNTEAFF.

This clonotype was picked up many times. The CDR3 sequence: CASSIDSYEQYF. The DNA for the CDR3 is TGCGCCAGCAGTATCGACTCCTACGAGCAGTACTTC. This chain links TRBV4-1 with TRBJ2-7; no clear D. This CDR3 comprises 12 residues. V was cut by 6 bases and J by 0 bases, with 6 bases left in between. Germline V gene lookup returns CDR1 MGHRA and CDR2 YSYEKL.

J is TRBJ2-1 and V is TRBV15; the match to TRBD2 covers 9 bases. CDR1 is LNHNV, CDR2 YYDKDF, per germline (reference sequence). Trimming removed 2 bases from V and 7 bases from J; junction bases left unmatched: 9. The CDR3 runs 16 residues. Here the CDR3 DNA reads TGTGCCACCAGCAGAAAGCGGGAGGAGCGAGGTAATGAGCAGTTCTTC. It encodes CATSRKREERGNEQFF.

Ten or more counts support this clonotype. The rearrangement joins TRBV5-1 to TRBJ2-1, with 7 bases identical to TRBD1. V lost 2 bases and J lost 7; bases outside the gene matches: 3. The CDR3 totals 13 residues. CDR1 and CDR2 (germline): SGHRS, YFSETQ. Written as DNA, the CDR3 is TGCGCCAGCAGCTTCGGACAGGTTAATGAGCAGTTCTTC. This sequence encodes CASSFGQVNEQFF.

This clonotype has more than one count but fewer than ten. V and J are TRBV10-3 and TRBJ1-1; TRBD1 matches 9 bases. CDR1 ENHRY and CDR2 SYGVKD come from the germline V gene. J gave up 4 bases and V 5 bases, and 2 bases lay outside the gene matches. CDR3 length: 13 residues. CDR3: CAISMTGGTEAFF. DNA for the CDR3: TGTGCCATCAGTATGACAGGGGGCACTGAAGCTTTCTTT.

The V call is TRBV6-2 or TRBV6-3, the J call TRBJ1-1, with a tentative D call TRBD1 (6 bases). The ends were cut back, 0 bases at V and 1 base at J, with 6 bases in the middle. The CDR3 is 14 amino acids. Germline V gene lookup returns CDR1 MNHEY and CDR2 SVGEGT. In nucleotides, the CDR3 is TGTGCCAGCAGTTACTCGGACAGGAACACTGAAGCTTTCTTT. Protein: CASSYSDRNTEAFF.

This rearrangement joins TRBV12-3 or TRBV12-4 to TRBJ2-3; 7 bases fit TRBD1. The CDR3 runs 15 residues. V gave up 5 bases and J gave up 1 base; unmatched junction bases: 6. The CDR3 region has the DNA TGTGCCAGCAGTAAACAGGGGAGTGGCACAGATACGCAGTATTTT. Its protein product is CASSKQGSGTDTQYF.

J is TRBJ2-1 and V is TRBV7-9, with 9 bases fitting TRBD2. In germline, CDR1 is SEHNR, CDR2 FQNEAQ (reference sequence). V gave up 3 bases and J gave up 4 bases; unmatched junction bases: 4. The CDR3 totals 15 residues. For the CDR3, the DNA is TGTGCCAGCAGCTTCCGCGGGGGGGCTTACAATGAGCAGTTCTTC. This codes for CASSFRGGAYNEQFF.

This clonotype has at least ten counts. The rearrangement joins TRBV28 to TRBJ2-7; possibly TRBD1 for D (5 bases). The CDR3 has 17 residues. Germline V gives CDR1 MDHEN, CDR2 SYDVKM. V was pared by 2 bases and J by 2 bases, with 19 bases between. The CDR3 sequence: CASSLRGSTVNPYEQYV. CDR3 DNA: TGTGCCAGCAGTTTAAGGGGCAGTACAGTTAATCCCTACGAGCAGTACGTC.

This clonotype was detected a few times. The rearrangement uses TRBV27 and TRBJ2-2; TRBD2 matches 9 bases. Looked up from germline, CDR1 is MNHEY and CDR2 is SMNVEV (reference sequence). This CDR3 spans 17 amino acids. V lost 2 bases, J lost 3 bases, and 7 bases stayed unmatched. The CDR3 protein is CASSLAAGGPYTGELFF. As DNA, the CDR3 is TGTGCCAGCAGTTTAGCTGCGGGGGGGCCGTACACCGGGGAGCTGTTTTTT.

In its sample, this clonotype was seen a few times. The chain uses TRBV7-6 and TRBJ2-1; 15 nucleotides line up with TRBD2. The CDR3 contains 16 residues. Per germline, CDR1 SGHVS and CDR2 FNYEAQ. With 5 bases clipped from V and 8 bases from J, the junction kept 7 bases outside the gene matches. The CDR3 reads CASSPGTSGRRHEQFF. The CDR3 coding sequence is TGTGCCAGCAGCCCAGGGACTAGCGGGAGGAGGCATGAGCAGTTCTTC.